Shown below are 22 T cell receptor beta chains from a single sample sequenced in a study of blood T cell repertoires in COVID-19. The protocol was immunoSEQ multiplex PCR, while the TCRdb copy is restricted to in-frame clones and leaves out a portion. In the table there are a few hundred thousand clones, roughly four fifths of which are singletons. Sample: PBMCs or T cells enriched from blood (not recorded which). All receptors come from a woman aged 50 to 60 who had recovered from COVID-19.

V gene TRBV10-3 combines with J gene TRBJ1-1; no reliable D call. Germline V gives CDR1 ENHRY, CDR2 SYGVKD. V gave up 1 base and J gave up 8 bases, with 11 bases separating them. This CDR3 is 13 amino acids long. This CDR3 is CAISEFTASEAFF. The CDR3 DNA follows: TGTGCCATCAGTGAGTTCACAGCTTCCGAAGCTTTCTTT.

V is TRBV12-5 and J is TRBJ1-1; possibly TRBD1 for D (6 bases). From germline, CDR1 is LGHNT and CDR2 FRNRAP. The CDR3 totals 12 residues. The ends were cut back, 6 bases at V and 12 bases at J, with 17 bases in the middle. The chain's CDR3 is CASGPDRSRPFF. CDR3 in DNA: TGTGCTAGTGGCCCCGACAGGAGTAGGCCTTTCTTT. Looking up the rest from reference TRBV12-5 and TRBJ1-1 gives the full variable domain: DARVTQTPRHKVTEMGQEVTMRCQPILGHNTVFWYRQTMMQGLELLAYFRNRAPLDDSGMPKDRFSAEMPDATLATLKIQPSEPRDSAVYFCASGPDRSRPFFGQGTRLTVV.

V gene TRBV5-4 combines with J gene TRBJ1-2, with 11 positions matching TRBD1. The trim removed 4 bases at V and 4 bases at J, leaving 3 bases unmatched. Per the germline V gene, CDR1 is SGHNT and CDR2 is YYREEE (reference sequence). The length of the CDR3 is 14 residues. CDR3 nucleotide sequence: TGTGCCAGCAGCCTCGGGACAGGGGGCTATGGCTACACCTTC. Translation gives CASSLGTGGYGYTF.

The chain recombines TRBV24-1 with TRBJ2-1, with TRBD1 identical over 7 bases. This CDR3 is built from 14 residues. V lost 11 bases and J lost 4; bases outside the gene matches: 10. Germline V gives CDR1 KGHDR, CDR2 SFDVKD. The CDR3 bases are TGTGCCAGGGAAAGGGACAGCACTTACAATGAGCAGTTCTTC. Protein product: CARERDSTYNEQFF.

The chain employs TRBV6-1 and TRBJ1-6; D gene unclear. The germline V gene has CDR1 MNHNS and CDR2 SASEGT. The CDR3 contains 13 residues. V dropped 2 bases and J dropped 9 bases, with 8 bases sitting between them. CDR3 coding DNA: TGTGCCAGCAGTGAAAGAGGCTTTTCACCCCTCCACTTT. It codes for CASSERGFSPLHF.

The chain combines TRBV7-2 with TRBJ2-7, with TRBD1 as a possible D gene (5 bases). With 5 bases removed from V and 4 bases from J, the gap between germline ends came to 15 bases. This CDR3 is 14 amino acids long. CDR1 and CDR2 from the germline V gene are SGHTA and FQGNSA. The CDR3 DNA follows: TGTGCCAGCAGCCCGTTGGGGCTCCATTACGAGCAGTACTTC. Its translation: CASSPLGLHYEQYF. Using reference TRBV7-2 and TRBJ2-7 for the parts outside the CDR3, the full variable domain is GAGVSQSPSNKVTEKGKDVELRCDPISGHTALYWYRQSLGQGLEFLIYFQGNSAPDKSGLPSDRFSAERTGGSVSTLTIQRTQQEDSAVYLCASSPLGLHYEQYFGPGTRLTVT.

The chain couples TRBV6-6 to TRBJ2-1, with 11 bases identical to TRBD1. This CDR3 contains 15 residues. Germline CDR1 MNHNY, CDR2 SVGAGI (reference sequence). Losses at the gene ends were 5 bases for V and 1 base for J; bases not matched to a gene: 1. CDR3 region: CASSRDRGSYNEQFF. The CDR3 DNA reads as TGTGCCAGCAGTCGGGACAGGGGGTCCTACAATGAGCAGTTCTTC.

The CDR3 DNA reads as TGTGCCAGCAGCCTCTTGAGCGGGCGAACCGGGGAGCTGTTTTTT. Its protein is CASSLLSGRTGELFF. This chain links TRBV7-6 with TRBJ2-2; perhaps TRBD2 as D (6 bases). Per the germline V gene, CDR1 is SGHVS and CDR2 is FNYEAQ. Between the trimmed V and J ends, which lost 5 bases and 5 bases, there was a span of 15 bases. The length of the CDR3 is 15 residues.

The chain links TRBV2 to TRBJ2-4, with a weak D call TRBD1 (6 bases). The germline CDR1 and CDR2 sequences are SNHLY and FYNNEI. CDR3 length: 13 residues. V was clipped by 6 bases and J by 8 bases, with 14 bases between them. CDR3 DNA sequence: TGTGCCAGCAGAGGACAGATCAGGGACATTCAGTACTTC. Translated: CASRGQIRDIQYF.

V and J are TRBV14 and TRBJ2-7; D uncertain. Germline-derived CDR1 and CDR2 are SGHDN and FVKESK. The CDR3 contains 13 residues. Trimming stripped 1 base from V and 5 bases from J, with 9 bases between. The CDR3 coding sequence is TGTGCCAGCAGCCAAGGACACCGGAACGAGCAGTACTTC. Translation gives CASSQGHRNEQYF.

This rearrangement joins TRBV27 to TRBJ2-1; no firm D call. This CDR3 contains 14 residues. The germline V gene has CDR1 MNHEY and CDR2 SMNVEV (reference sequence). V shed 2 bases and J shed 6 bases, with 11 bases lying between them. The CDR3 is CASSLGLAPNEQFF. In nucleotides, the CDR3 is TGTGCCAGCAGTTTAGGGCTTGCTCCCAATGAGCAGTTCTTC.

DNA of the CDR3: TGTGCCAGCAGATCGCAGGGAAACACTGAAGCTTTCTTT. This encodes CASRSQGNTEAFF. The chain employs TRBV27 and TRBJ1-1; possible D gene TRBD1, 5 bases. Germline V gene sequence: CDR1 MNHEY, CDR2 SMNVEV (reference sequence). V lost 6 bases and J 2 bases, leaving 10 bases between the germline ends. This CDR3 has 13 residues.

The rearrangement joins TRBV20-1 to TRBJ1-2; D remains ambiguous. The length of the CDR3 is 11 residues. The germline V and J ends were trimmed by 2 bases and 7 bases, with 8 bases remaining between them. Per the germline V gene, CDR1 is DFQATT and CDR2 is SNEGSKA (reference sequence). The CDR3, as DNA: TGCAGTGCTAGACTGGGAGGTGGCTACACCTTC. Encoded protein: CSARLGGGYTF.

The J gene is TRBJ1-3, the V gene TRBV6-2 or TRBV6-3; 8 nucleotides line up with TRBD1. The germline gives CDR1 MNHEY, CDR2 SVGEGT. Losses at the gene ends were 4 bases for V and 7 bases for J; bases not matched to a gene: 3. This CDR3 is 13 amino acids long. The DNA for the CDR3 is TGTGCCAGCAGTTCGACAGGGGTTAACACCATATATTTT. Its protein is CASSSTGVNTIYF.

The CDR3 region is CASSPTDKDGYTF. The CDR3 bases are TGTGCCAGCAGCCCCACGGACAAGGATGGCTACACCTTC. The rearrangement uses TRBV3-1 (or the pseudogene TRBV3-2) and TRBJ1-2; tentative D call: TRBD1 (5 bases). The CDR3 is 13 residues long. Between the trimmed V and J ends, which lost 4 bases and 6 bases, there was a span of 12 bases. CDR1 and CDR2 (germline): LGHDT, YNNKEL (reference sequence).

This clone has just one count. The chain recombines TRBV5-4 with TRBJ2-3; 8 bases match TRBD2. With V trimmed by 4 bases and J by 2 bases, 9 bases remained unmatched. The CDR3 consists of 16 residues. CDR1 and CDR2 from the germline V gene are SGHNT and YYREEE (reference sequence). The CDR3 protein is CASSPRSGGYTDTQYF. DNA for the CDR3: TGTGCCAGCAGCCCGAGGAGCGGGGGATACACAGATACGCAGTATTTT.

The chain recombines TRBV29-1 with TRBJ2-3; tentatively, D is TRBD2 (5 bases). The CDR3 runs 12 residues. CDR1 is SQVTM and CDR2 is ANQGSEA in the germline V gene. Trimming stripped 7 bases from V and 4 bases from J, with 12 bases between. The CDR3 loop reads CSAEVGADTQYF. Written as DNA, the CDR3 is TGCAGCGCCGAAGTCGGGGCAGATACGCAGTATTTT.

CDR3 sequence reads: CSASEQGLRQETQYF. CDR3 bases: TGCAGTGCTAGTGAACAGGGATTAAGGCAAGAGACCCAGTACTTC. J is TRBJ2-5 and V is TRBV20-1, with D perhaps TRBD1 (6 bases). The CDR3 sequence is 15 residues long. The germline V and J ends were trimmed by 3 bases and 2 bases, with 16 bases remaining between them. Germline V gene data show CDR1 as DFQATT and CDR2 as SNEGSKA (reference sequence).

Here the CDR3 reads CASSLGRTVYSPLHF. CDR3 in DNA: TGTGCCAGCAGCTTGGGCCGGACAGTATATTCACCCCTCCACTTT. The chain couples TRBV7-6 to TRBJ1-6; a possible D gene is TRBD1 (6 bases). Per the germline V gene, CDR1 is SGHVS and CDR2 is FNYEAQ. CDR3 length: 15 residues. Trimming pared 3 bases from V and 8 bases from J, leaving 14 bases between.

The chain is built from TRBV5-6 and TRBJ2-3, with 12 bases lining up with TRBD1. This CDR3 contains 16 residues. From germline, CDR1 is SGHDT and CDR2 YYEEEE. Unmatched junction bases numbered 4, after V lost 4 bases and J lost 1 base. The CDR3 region has the DNA TGTGCCAGCAGCACGGGACAGGGGGCGGGCACAGATACGCAGTATTTT. This gives the protein CASSTGQGAGTDTQYF.

V and J are TRBV3-1 (or the pseudogene TRBV3-2) and TRBJ2-3; 7 positions match TRBD2. After removal of 0 bases from V and 5 bases from J, the junction contained 11 bases not matched to a gene. This CDR3 is built from 17 residues. Germline loops: CDR1 LGHDT, CDR2 YNNKEL (reference sequence). The chain's CDR3 is CASSQEGSARTRDTQYF. CDR3 bases: TGTGCCAGCAGCCAAGAGGGGAGTGCGCGGACTAGAGATACGCAGTATTTT.

The chain has TRBV7-2 and TRBJ2-3, with D hard to call. Trimming cost V 2 bases and J 2 bases, with 11 bases left between them. CDR1 and CDR2 (germline): SGHTA, FQGNSA. This CDR3 has 15 residues. The CDR3 DNA reads as TGTGCCAGCAGCTTATTGGCCGCCCCCACAGATACGCAGTATTTT. Protein: CASSLLAAPTDTQYF.